This TCR beta chain is from a study of response to subunit inactivated influenza vaccine. TCRdb called the RT-PCR reads again in MiXCR, with one record for every CDR3 protein. The profile shows over 650,000 distinct CDR3 sequences, about a fifth of them singletons. CDR3 length: 16 residues. CDR1 MNHEY and CDR2 SMNVEV come from the germline V gene (reference sequence). V was cut by 2 bases and J by 6 bases, with 16 bases left in between. Of note for this clonotype: Its antigen is currently unknown.

Study-wide results and limits: Each seasonal influenza vaccination, the authors suggested, recruits few new T cells.

This chain uses TRBV27 with TRBJ2-2, with TRBD1 as a possible D gene (6 bases). The source is a man aged 45-65 years who received an inactivated influenza vaccine. This material consisted of PBMCs from blood, taken less than 6 days after vaccination. The CDR3 sequence is CASSLTDRPWAGELFF. CDR3 in DNA: TGTGCCAGCAGTTTAACAGACAGGCCTTGGGCCGGGGAGCTGTTTTTT.